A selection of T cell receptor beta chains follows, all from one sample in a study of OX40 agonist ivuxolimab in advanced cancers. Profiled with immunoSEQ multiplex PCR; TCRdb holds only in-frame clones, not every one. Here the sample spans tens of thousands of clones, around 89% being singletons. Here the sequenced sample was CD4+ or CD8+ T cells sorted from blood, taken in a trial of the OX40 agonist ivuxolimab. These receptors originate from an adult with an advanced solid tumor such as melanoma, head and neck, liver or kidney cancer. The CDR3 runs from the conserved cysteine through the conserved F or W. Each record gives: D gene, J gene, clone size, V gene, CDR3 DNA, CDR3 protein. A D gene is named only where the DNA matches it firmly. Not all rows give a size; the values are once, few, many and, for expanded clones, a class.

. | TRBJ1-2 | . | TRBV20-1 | TGCAGTGCTCGACAGACCCATGGCTACACCTTC | CSARQTHGYTF
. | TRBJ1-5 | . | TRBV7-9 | TGTGCCAGCAGCTTAGGCGGACCGCTCAATCAGCCCCAGCATTTT | CASSLGGPLNQPQHF
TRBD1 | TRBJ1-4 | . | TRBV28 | TGTGCCAGCAGTCCCACCGGGACAGGGGTTGAAAAACTGTTTTTT | CASSPTGTGVEKLFF
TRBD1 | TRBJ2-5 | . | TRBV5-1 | TGCGCCAGCAGCCTAGGGACAGCCCAAGAGACCCAGTACTTC | CASSLGTAQETQYF
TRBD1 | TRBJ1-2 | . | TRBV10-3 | TGTGCCATCAGTGAAGGGGACAGCCTCCTCGGCTACACCTTC | CAISEGDSLLGYTF
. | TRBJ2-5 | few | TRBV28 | TGTGCCAGCAGCCCCGACAGGACCCAGTACTTC | CASSPDRTQYF
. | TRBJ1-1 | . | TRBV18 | TGTGCCAGCTCACCAGGGACGGGTATGAACACTGAAGCTTTCTTT | CASSPGTGMNTEAFF
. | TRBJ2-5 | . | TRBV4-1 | TGCGCCAGCAGCCGGTCCAGCTACCAAGAGACCCAGTACTTC | CASSRSSYQETQYF
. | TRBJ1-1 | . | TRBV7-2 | TGTGCCAGCAGCTTAGATTGGAGCACTGAAGCTTTCTTT | CASSLDWSTEAFF
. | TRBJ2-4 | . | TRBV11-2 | TGTGCCAGCAGCTTAGATGTCGGGACGGTAGCCAAAAACATTCAGTACTTC | CASSLDVGTVAKNIQYF
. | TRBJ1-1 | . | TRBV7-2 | TGTGCCAGCAGCTTAGCAGGGGAAAACACTGAAGCTTTCTTT | CASSLAGENTEAFF
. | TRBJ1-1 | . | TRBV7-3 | TGTGCCAGCAGCCCGGCGGGGAACACTGAAGCTTTCTTT | CASSPAGNTEAFF
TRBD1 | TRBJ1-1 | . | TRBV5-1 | TGCGCCAGCAGAACCGGGACAGTGAACACTGAAGCTTTCTTT | CASRTGTVNTEAFF
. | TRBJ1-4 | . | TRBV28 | TGTGCCAGCAGCCCGGACAGCTATAATGAAAAACTGTTTTTT | CASSPDSYNEKLFF
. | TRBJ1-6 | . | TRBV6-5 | TGTGCCAGCAGTTCCAGGAATTATAATTCACCCCTCCACTTT | CASSSRNYNSPLHF
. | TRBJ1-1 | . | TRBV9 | TGTGCCAGCAGCGTAGCTTCTGGGACTGAAGCTTTCTTT | CASSVASGTEAFF
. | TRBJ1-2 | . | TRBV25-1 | TGTGCCAGCAGTGAACCAGGCGGCTATGGCTACACCTTC | CASSEPGGYGYTF
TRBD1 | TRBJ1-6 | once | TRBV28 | TGTGCCAGCAGTTCCCGGACAGGGGGCTTGGGTTCACCCCTCCACTTT | CASSSRTGGLGSPLHF
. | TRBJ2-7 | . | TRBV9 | TGTGCCAGCAGCCTTGGTGGGACGGGGGACTACGAGCAGTACTTC | CASSLGGTGDYEQYF
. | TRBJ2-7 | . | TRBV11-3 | TGTGCCAGCAGCTTAGATTCGCGCGGCCACGAGCAGTACTTC | CASSLDSRGHEQYF
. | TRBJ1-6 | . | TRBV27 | TGTGCCAGCAGGCTGGACAGAAGCTCCTATAATTCACCCCTCCACTTT | CASRLDRSSYNSPLHF
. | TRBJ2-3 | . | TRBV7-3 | TGTGCCAGCAGCCTCCAGTCAGGCACAGATACGCAGTATTTT | CASSLQSGTDTQYF
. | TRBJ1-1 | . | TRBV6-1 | TGTGCCAGCAGGGGGCAGGGGTGGAGCACTGAAGCTTTCTTT | CASRGQGWSTEAFF
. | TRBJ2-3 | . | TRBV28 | TGTGCCAGCAGTAAGGCCCGGAGGGATACGCAGTATTTT | CASSKARRDTQYF
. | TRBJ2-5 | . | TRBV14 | TGTGCCAGCAGCCTCTTAAGTAACAACGGGGAGACCCAGTACTTC | CASSLLSNNGETQYF
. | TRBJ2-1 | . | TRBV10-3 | TGTGCCATCAGTGGTTTGGCGGACTACAATGAGCAGTTCTTC | CAISGLADYNEQFF
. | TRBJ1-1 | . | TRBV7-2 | TGTGCCAGCAGCTTAAGGAACGGAGGAACTGAAGCTTTCTTT | CASSLRNGGTEAFF
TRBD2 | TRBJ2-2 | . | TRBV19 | TGTGCCAGTCTAACTAGCGGGAGGATCCCCGGGGAGCTGTTTTTT | CASLTSGRIPGELFF
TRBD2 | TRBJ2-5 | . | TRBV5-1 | TGCGCCAGCAGCTTGGTAGGCCCAACTAGCGGGCCTCAAGAGACCCAGTACTTC | CASSLVGPTSGPQETQYF
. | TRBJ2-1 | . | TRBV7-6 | TGTGCCAGCAGCTTACGTCCGGACAATGAGCAGTTCTTC | CASSLRPDNEQFF
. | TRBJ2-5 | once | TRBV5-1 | TGCGCCAGCAGCTCCCCGGGCAGGGCCAAGGAGACCCAGTACTTC | CASSSPGRAKETQYF
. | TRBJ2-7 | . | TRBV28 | TGTGCCAGCAGCCTGGGACTGGGAGTAGTGCAGTACTTC | CASSLGLGVVQYF
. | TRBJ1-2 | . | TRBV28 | TGTGCCAGCAGTTTGCCCGGGACATCGGTCCTGGGTGGCTACACCTTC | CASSLPGTSVLGGYTF
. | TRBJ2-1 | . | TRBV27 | TGTGCCAGCAGTTTAAACGGCTACTACAATGAGCAGTTCTTC | CASSLNGYYNEQFF
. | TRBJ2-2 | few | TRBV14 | TGTGCCAGCAGCCAAGTGGTGGGGTTCACCGGGGAGCTGTTTTTT | CASSQVVGFTGELFF
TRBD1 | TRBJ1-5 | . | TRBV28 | TGTGCCAGCCACTCCCGAGACAGGGTCGGTCAGCCCCAGCATTTT | CASHSRDRVGQPQHF
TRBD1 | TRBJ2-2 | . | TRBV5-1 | TGCGCCAGCAGAGAGGGGACAGGAGCCGGGGAGCTGTTTTTT | CASREGTGAGELFF
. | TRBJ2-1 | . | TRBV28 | TGTGCCAGCATTGGTGGGGGGAGCTCCTACAATGAGCAGTTCTTC | CASIGGGSSYNEQFF
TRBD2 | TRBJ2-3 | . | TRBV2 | TGTGCCAGCAGTGCTGGATTACTAGCGACTAGCACAGATACGCAGTATTTT | CASSAGLLATSTDTQYF
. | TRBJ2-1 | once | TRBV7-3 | TGTGCCAGCAGTTTGGGGTACGGACTTAGCTACAATGAGCAGTTCTTC | CASSLGYGLSYNEQFF
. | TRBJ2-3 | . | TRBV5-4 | TGTGCCAGCAGCTTGGACTACCTCACAGATACGCAGTATTTT | CASSLDYLTDTQYF
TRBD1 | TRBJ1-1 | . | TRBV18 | TGTGCCAGCTCACCACTCACAGGGGGCTCCGAGGTCACTGAAGCTTTCTTT | CASSPLTGGSEVTEAFF
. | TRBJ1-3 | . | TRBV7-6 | TGTGCCAGCAGCTATGAATCCCACGGAGTTGGAAACACCATATATTTT | CASSYESHGVGNTIYF
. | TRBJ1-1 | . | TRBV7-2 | TGTGCCAGCAGCCCTAACCGTAAAGGACCTGGTGAAGCTTTCTTT | CASSPNRKGPGEAFF
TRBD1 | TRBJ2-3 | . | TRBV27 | TGTGCCAGCAGTGGAGGGACAGGGGTGGATACGCAGTATTTT | CASSGGTGVDTQYF
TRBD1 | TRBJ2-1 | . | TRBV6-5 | TGTGCCAGCAGCACACCAGGGGGATGGAGCAATGAGCAGTTCTTC | CASSTPGGWSNEQFF
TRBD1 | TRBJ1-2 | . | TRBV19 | TGTGCCAGTAGTTTACCCGGGACAGAGCATAACTATGGCTACACCTTC | CASSLPGTEHNYGYTF
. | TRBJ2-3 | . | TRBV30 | TGTGCCTGGACCACAGGGTTAGATACGCAGTATTTT | CAWTTGLDTQYF
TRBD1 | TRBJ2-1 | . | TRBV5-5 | TGTGCCAGCAGCCTTAGGGGGCAAGGATTTTACAATGAGCAGTTCTTC | CASSLRGQGFYNEQFF
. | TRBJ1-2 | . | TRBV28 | TGTGCCAGCAGTTTAAGGCAGTACTATGGCTACACCTTC | CASSLRQYYGYTF
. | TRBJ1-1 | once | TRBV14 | TGTGCCAACAGCCGACCTGGATCGAACACTGAAGCTTTCTTT | CANSRPGSNTEAFF
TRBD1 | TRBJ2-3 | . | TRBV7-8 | TGTGCCAGCAGCACGCGACAGGGGGGAGATACGCAGTATTTT | CASSTRQGGDTQYF
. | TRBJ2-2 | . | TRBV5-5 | TGTGCCAGCAGCACTAGACAGGAGACGAACACCGGGGAGCTGTTTTTT | CASSTRQETNTGELFF
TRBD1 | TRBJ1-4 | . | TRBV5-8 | TGTGCCAGCAGCTTGTTGGGACAGGGGGCGAATGAAAAACTGTTTTTT | CASSLLGQGANEKLFF
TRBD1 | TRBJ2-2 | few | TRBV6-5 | TGTGCCAGCACAGGGGGGAACACCGGGGAGCTGTTTTTT | CASTGGNTGELFF